Below are 14 T cell receptor beta chains sequenced from a single sample in a study of T-cell reconstitution after alpha-beta-depleted transplantation in children (dated by TCRdb to 2016 to 2018). The method behind the library was PCR. Instrument used: Illumina HiSeq 2500. To normalize quantification of the TCRbeta repertoire, the TCR libraries were built with molecular barcoding that relied on unique molecular identifiers. The raw public reads went through TCRdb reprocessing: fastp at Q25, MiXCR clone calling, in-frame beta chains kept. Records with the same CDR3 protein are collapsed into one entry carrying the most frequent genes and DNA. For this sample the table gives around 230,000 distinct CDR3 sequences, of which 17% were detected only once. The ten biggest clones cover 43% of the sample. In the paper's terms, the treatment or condition label means: allogeneic hematopoietic cell transplantation with graft depleted of TCRalphabeta T cells and CD19 B cells.

The sample consisted of PBMCs, mostly from graft donor cells, taken 360 days after TCRalphabeta/CD19-depleted stem cell transplant. These receptors were taken from a male patient aged 2-10 years who had a stem cell transplant for acute lymphoblastic leukemia, so the T cells may come from the graft donor.

This clonotype turned up a few times. CDR3 sequence: CASSLGPPESYEQYF. In DNA form, the CDR3 reads TGCGCCAGCAGCCTGGGACCGCCAGAATCCTACGAGCAGTACTTC. V gene TRBV5-1 combines with J gene TRBJ2-7, with D perhaps being TRBD1 or TRBD2 (5 bases each). This CDR3 contains 15 residues. Looked up from germline, CDR1 is SGHRS and CDR2 is YFSETQ. Trimming took off 4 bases at V and 1 base at J, with 15 bases between the two ends.

The gene calls are TRBV27 and TRBJ1-5; 7 bases map to TRBD1. Germline V gene data show CDR1 as MNHEY and CDR2 as SMNVEV (reference sequence). CDR3 length equals 15 residues. Unmatched junction bases numbered 7, after V lost 7 bases and J lost 1 base. The CDR3 is CASTSRQGSNQPQHF. As DNA, the CDR3 is TGTGCCAGCACCTCCCGACAGGGAAGCAATCAGCCCCAGCATTTT.

There are a few counts of this clonotype. The chain couples TRBV10-3 to TRBJ2-1; D gene uncertain. V lost 4 bases and J lost 4, with 8 bases in between. The CDR3 has 13 residues. Germline loops: CDR1 ENHRY, CDR2 SYGVKD. For the CDR3, the DNA is TGTGCCATCAGTGGGGGAAAATACAATGAGCAGTTCTTC. Protein: CAISGGKYNEQFF.

The rearrangement links TRBV6-5 to TRBJ2-6; 7 positions agree with TRBD1. From germline, CDR1 is MNHEY and CDR2 SVGAGI. V shed 4 bases and J 1 base; nucleotides not matched to a gene: 7. The CDR3 contains 17 residues. CDR3 nucleotides: TGTGCCAGCAGTTCATACAGGGGTTCGTCTGGGGCCAACGTCCTGACTTTC. Protein: CASSSYRGSSGANVLTF.

The chain has TRBV27 and TRBJ2-7; possibly TRBD2 for D (6 bases). Germline V CDR1 and CDR2: MNHEY, SMNVEV (reference sequence). Trimming removed 3 bases at V and 0 bases at J, with 12 bases between. This CDR3 region has 15 residues. The CDR3 is CASSLSGDLSYEQYF. The CDR3 DNA follows: TGTGCCAGCAGTTTGTCGGGGGACCTCTCCTACGAGCAGTACTTC.

This clonotype appeared a few times. V is TRBV5-1 and J is TRBJ2-5; no reliable D call. The CDR3 is made up of 13 amino acids. The ends were cut back, 6 bases at V and 4 bases at J, with 13 bases in the middle. Germline lookup yields CDR1 SGHRS and CDR2 YFSETQ. The CDR3: CASTQTPIETQYF. The CDR3 DNA sequence: TGCGCCAGCACACAGACACCCATAGAGACCCAGTACTTC. The whole variable domain, remainder taken from reference TRBV5-1 and TRBJ2-5, is KAGVTQTPRYLIKTRGQQVTLSCSPISGHRSVSWYQQTPGQGLQFLFEYFSETQRNKGNFPGRFSGRQFSNSRSEMNVSTLELGDSALYLCASTQTPIETQYFGPGTRLLVL.

V is TRBV5-1 and J is TRBJ2-1; the match to TRBD1 covers 8 bases. CDR1 is SGHRS, CDR2 YFSETQ, per germline. V shed 3 bases and J 5 bases; nucleotides not matched to a gene: 4. The CDR3 loop spans 14 amino acids. In DNA, the CDR3 is TGCGCCAGCAGCTCGGACAGGGATGACAATGAGCAGTTCTTC. Translating gives CASSSDRDDNEQFF.

This clonotype was seen only a few times. This chain uses TRBV25-1 with TRBJ2-1; TRBD1 is a possible D gene (5 bases). Between the trimmed V and J ends, which lost 1 base and 7 bases, there was a span of 5 bases. CDR3 length: 12 amino acids. Germline V lookup: CDR1 MGHDK, CDR2 SYGVNS. The CDR3 DNA reads TGTGCCAGCAGTGAATCAGGGAATGAGCAGTTCTTC. It encodes CASSESGNEQFF.

The gene calls are TRBV7-9 and TRBJ2-1, with unresolved D. This CDR3 is built from 15 residues. Germline V gene sequence: CDR1 SEHNR, CDR2 FQNEAQ (reference sequence). The V gene lost 5 bases and the J gene lost 5 bases, with 16 bases spanning the gap. Written as DNA, the CDR3 is TGTGCCAGCAGCGCCCCTGGGCAAATCCACAATGAGCAGTTCTTC. Residues: CASSAPGQIHNEQFF. The full variable domain, with the rest looked up from reference TRBV7-9 and TRBJ2-1, is DTGVSQNPRHKITKRGQNVTFRCDPISEHNRLYWYRQTLGQGPEFLTYFQNEAQLEKSRLLSDRFSAERPKGSFSTLEIQRTEQGDSAMYLCASSAPGQIHNEQFFGPGTRLTVL.

This clonotype was seen a handful of times. The chain joins TRBV24-1 to TRBJ2-2; D gene unclear. Germline V gene lookup returns CDR1 KGHDR and CDR2 SFDVKD. The CDR3 sequence is 15 residues long. V shed 7 bases and J shed 0 bases, with 11 bases lying between them. This chain's CDR3 is CATSGSGPNTGELFF. For the CDR3, the DNA is TGTGCCACCAGCGGGTCTGGACCGAACACCGGGGAGCTGTTTTTT.

V and J are TRBV12-3 or TRBV12-4 and TRBJ1-2; D uncertain. The CDR3 is 13 residues long. Trimming took 6 bases from V and 2 from J, leaving 10 bases between them. CDR3 sequence reads: CASRNPGNYGYTF. For the CDR3, the DNA is TGTGCCAGCAGAAATCCGGGAAACTATGGCTACACCTTC.

J is TRBJ1-1 and V is TRBV4-3; D gene ambiguous. V dropped 2 bases and J dropped 0 bases, with 16 bases sitting between them. Germline CDR1 reads LGHNA; CDR2 reads YSLEER. The CDR3 is made up of 17 amino acids. CDR3 nucleotides: TGCGCCAGCAGCCAACGCCCACCAGATTACATGAACACTGAAGCTTTCTTT. This encodes CASSQRPPDYMNTEAFF.

This CDR3 is CASSPRGVADTQYF. The CDR3 region has the DNA TGTGCCAGCAGTCCCCGCGGGGTTGCAGATACGCAGTATTTT. V and J are TRBV12-3 or TRBV12-4 and TRBJ2-3, with D maybe TRBD2 (6 bases). The CDR3 covers 14 residues. V was trimmed by 5 bases and J by 4 bases, leaving 13 bases between them.

J is TRBJ1-2 and V is TRBV19; D ambiguous. This CDR3 contains 13 residues. Germline values: CDR1 LNHDA, CDR2 SQIVND (reference sequence). V dropped 6 bases and J dropped 8 bases, with 16 bases sitting between them. CDR3 DNA: TGTGCCAGTAGCCCCCTTCCTACGGGCGGCTACACCTTC. Translated, it gives CASSPLPTGGYTF.